This T cell receptor (beta chain) appears in the sequencing data of a study of PD-1 blockade in classical Hodgkin lymphoma. Profiled with immunoSEQ multiplex PCR; TCRdb holds only in-frame clones, not every one. The sample consists of tens of thousands of clones, approximately 78% of them appearing once. Study-level findings and limits: Exclusion applied to patients who initiated nivolumab less than 1 year following ASCT. Patients with a complete response exhibited baseline diversity comparable to newly diagnosed patients.

This sample's time point: cycle 4 day 1 (C4D1), after less than 7 weeks of nivolumab. Relapses following autologous stem cell transplantation were seen in all patients, with brentuximab vedotin exposure varying. Responses achieved at best were complete response, partial response or progressive disease. In germline, CDR1 is SEHNR, CDR2 FQNEAQ (reference sequence). The CDR3 loop spans 17 amino acids. Deletions cut 5 bases from V and 4 bases from J, with 24 bases between. On this clone itself: The antigen is not known.

The input for sequencing was peripheral blood mononuclear cells (PBMCs), taken before the fourth cycle of nivolumab. This clonotype was obtained from a human donor with classical Hodgkin lymphoma. The chain is built from TRBV7-9 and TRBJ2-7; D may correspond to TRBD1 or TRBD2 (6 bases each). The CDR3 coding sequence is TGTGCCAGCAGCCCCCGTAGGGGGGATCCGTTGAGATACGAGCAGTACTTC. It specifies CASSPRRGDPLRYEQYF.